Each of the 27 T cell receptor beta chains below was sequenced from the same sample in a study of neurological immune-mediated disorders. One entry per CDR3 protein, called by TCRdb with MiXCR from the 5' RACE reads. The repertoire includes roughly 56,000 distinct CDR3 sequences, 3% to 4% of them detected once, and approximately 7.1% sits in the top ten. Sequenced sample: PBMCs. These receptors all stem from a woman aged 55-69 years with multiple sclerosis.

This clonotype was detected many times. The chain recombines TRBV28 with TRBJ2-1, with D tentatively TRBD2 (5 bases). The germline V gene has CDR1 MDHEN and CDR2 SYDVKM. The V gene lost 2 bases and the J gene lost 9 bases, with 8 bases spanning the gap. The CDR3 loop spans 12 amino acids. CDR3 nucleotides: TGTGCCAGCAGTTTAGGAGGTTTTGAGCAGTTCTTC. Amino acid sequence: CASSLGGFEQFF.

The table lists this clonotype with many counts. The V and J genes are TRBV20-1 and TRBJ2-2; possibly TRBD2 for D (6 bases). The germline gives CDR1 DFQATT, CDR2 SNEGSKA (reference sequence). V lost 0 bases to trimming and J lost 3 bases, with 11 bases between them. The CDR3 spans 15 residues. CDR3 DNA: TGCAGTGCTAGAGACGGCACGGGGGACACCGGGGAGCTGTTTTTT. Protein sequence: CSARDGTGDTGELFF.

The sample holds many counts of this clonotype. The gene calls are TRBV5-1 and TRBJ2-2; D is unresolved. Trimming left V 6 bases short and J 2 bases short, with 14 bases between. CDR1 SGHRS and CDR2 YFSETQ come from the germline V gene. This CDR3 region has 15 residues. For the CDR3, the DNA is TGCGCCAGCAATGACCCACTTACAAACACCGGGGAGCTGTTTTTT. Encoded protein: CASNDPLTNTGELFF.

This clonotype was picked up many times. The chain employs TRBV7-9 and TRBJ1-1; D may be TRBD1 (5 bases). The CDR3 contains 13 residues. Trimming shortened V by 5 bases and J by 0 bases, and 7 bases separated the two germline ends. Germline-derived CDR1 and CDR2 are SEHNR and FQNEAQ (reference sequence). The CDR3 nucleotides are TGTGCCAGCAGCCCAGGGATGAACACTGAAGCTTTCTTT. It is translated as CASSPGMNTEAFF. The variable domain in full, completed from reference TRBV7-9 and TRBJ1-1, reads DTGVSQNPRHKITKRGQNVTFRCDPISEHNRLYWYRQTLGQGPEFLTYFQNEAQLEKSRLLSDRFSAERPKGSFSTLEIQRTEQGDSAMYLCASSPGMNTEAFFGQGTRLTVV.

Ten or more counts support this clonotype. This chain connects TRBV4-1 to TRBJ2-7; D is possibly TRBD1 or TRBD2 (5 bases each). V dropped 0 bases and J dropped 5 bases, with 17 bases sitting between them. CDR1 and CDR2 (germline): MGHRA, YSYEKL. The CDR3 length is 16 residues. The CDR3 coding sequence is TGCGCCAGCAGCCAAGAAAGCGGCAGGGTAATGGACGAGCAGTACTTC. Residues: CASSQESGRVMDEQYF.

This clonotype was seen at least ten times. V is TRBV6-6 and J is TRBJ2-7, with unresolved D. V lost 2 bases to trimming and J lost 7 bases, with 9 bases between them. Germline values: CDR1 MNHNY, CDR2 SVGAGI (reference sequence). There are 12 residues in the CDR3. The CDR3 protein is CASSYGFLEQYF. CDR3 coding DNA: TGTGCCAGCAGTTACGGGTTTTTAGAGCAGTACTTC.

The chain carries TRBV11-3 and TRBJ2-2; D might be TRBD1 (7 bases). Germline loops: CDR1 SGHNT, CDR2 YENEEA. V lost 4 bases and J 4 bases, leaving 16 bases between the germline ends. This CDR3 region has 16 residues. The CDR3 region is CASSSRGTVGTGELFF. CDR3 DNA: TGTGCCAGCAGCTCCCGCGGGACAGTGGGCACCGGGGAGCTGTTTTTT.

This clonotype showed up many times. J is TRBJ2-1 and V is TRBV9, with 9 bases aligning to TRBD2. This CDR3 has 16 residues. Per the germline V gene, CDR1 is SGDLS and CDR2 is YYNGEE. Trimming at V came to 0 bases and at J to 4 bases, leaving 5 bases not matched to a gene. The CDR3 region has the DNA TGTGCCAGCAGCGTAGGGTCTAGCGGGATGTACAATGAGCAGTTCTTC. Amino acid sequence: CASSVGSSGMYNEQFF.

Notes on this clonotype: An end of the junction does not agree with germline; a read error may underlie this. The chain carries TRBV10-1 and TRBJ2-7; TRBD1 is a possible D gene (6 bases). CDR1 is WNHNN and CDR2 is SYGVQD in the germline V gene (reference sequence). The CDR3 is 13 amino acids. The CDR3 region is CASRATGYYEQYF. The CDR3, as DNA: TGTGCCAGCAGAGCGACAGGATACTACGAGCAGTACTTC.

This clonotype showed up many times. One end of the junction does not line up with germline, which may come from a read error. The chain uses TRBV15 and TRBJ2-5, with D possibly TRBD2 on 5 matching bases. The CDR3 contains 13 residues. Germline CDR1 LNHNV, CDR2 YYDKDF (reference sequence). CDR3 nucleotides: TGTGCCACCAGCAGAGATGCACTAGAGAACCAGTACTTC. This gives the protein CATSRDALENQYF.

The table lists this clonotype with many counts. The CDR3 sequence is CASSLAGTDGNTIYF. The CDR3 DNA follows: TGCGCCAGCAGCTTAGCCGGGACGGATGGAAACACCATATATTTT. The chain uses TRBV4-1 and TRBJ1-3, with D perhaps matching TRBD1 (5 bases). Germline CDR1 is MGHRA and CDR2 is YSYEKL. The CDR3 contains 15 residues. V was trimmed by 5 bases and J by 3 bases, leaving 14 bases between them.

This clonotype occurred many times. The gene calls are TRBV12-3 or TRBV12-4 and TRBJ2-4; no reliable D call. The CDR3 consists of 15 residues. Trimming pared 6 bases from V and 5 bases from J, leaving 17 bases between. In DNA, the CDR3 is TGTGCCAGCAGCCTCCGGCCCCTAAGGCAAAACATTCAGTACTTC. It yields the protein CASSLRPLRQNIQYF.

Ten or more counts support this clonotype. For the CDR3, the DNA is TGCGCCAGCAGCTTGCCTGGGGCCAACGTCCTGACTTTC. Its protein is CASSLPGANVLTF. This rearrangement joins TRBV5-1 to TRBJ2-6, with D unclear. The CDR3 sequence is 13 residues long. V lost 1 base, J lost 2 bases, and 1 base lay in between. Germline CDR1 and CDR2: SGHRS and YFSETQ.

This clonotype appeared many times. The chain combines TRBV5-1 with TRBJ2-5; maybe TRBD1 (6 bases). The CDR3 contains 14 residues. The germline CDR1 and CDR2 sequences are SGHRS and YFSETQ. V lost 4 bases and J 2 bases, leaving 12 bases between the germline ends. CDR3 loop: CASSRPGQQETQYF. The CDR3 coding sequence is TGCGCCAGCAGCCGACCAGGACAGCAAGAGACCCAGTACTTC.

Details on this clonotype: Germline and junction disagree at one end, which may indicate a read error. The CDR3 DNA reads TGTGCCAGCAGCTTGTGGGATTCAACCCTCAACTTT. Encoded protein: CASSLWDSTLNF. The rearrangement joins TRBV5-6 to TRBJ1-6; D not certain. The CDR3 consists of 12 residues. Looked up from germline, CDR1 is SGHDT and CDR2 is YYEEEE.

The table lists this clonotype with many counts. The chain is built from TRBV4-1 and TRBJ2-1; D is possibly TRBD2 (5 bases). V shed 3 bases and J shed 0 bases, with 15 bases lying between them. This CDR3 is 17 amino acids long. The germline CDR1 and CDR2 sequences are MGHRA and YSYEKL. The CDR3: CASSHFSLGSSYNEQFF. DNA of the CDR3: TGCGCCAGCAGCCATTTTAGCCTGGGGAGCTCCTACAATGAGCAGTTCTTC.

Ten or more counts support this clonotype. CDR3 DNA: TGTGCCAGCAGTTTGGGAGGAGGCGGTGAAAAACTGTTTTTT. Translated, it gives CASSLGGGGEKLFF. The chain combines TRBV28 with TRBJ1-4; unclear D gene. V lost 3 bases, J lost 7 bases, and 12 bases lay in between. The germline CDR1 and CDR2 sequences are MDHEN and SYDVKM. CDR3 length: 14 residues.

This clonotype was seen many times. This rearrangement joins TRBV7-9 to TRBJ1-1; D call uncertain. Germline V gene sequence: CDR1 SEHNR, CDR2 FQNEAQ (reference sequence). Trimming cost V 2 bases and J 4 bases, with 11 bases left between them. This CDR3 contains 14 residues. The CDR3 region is CASSLSVGSTEAFF. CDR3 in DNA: TGTGCCAGCAGCTTATCAGTGGGGTCCACTGAAGCTTTCTTT. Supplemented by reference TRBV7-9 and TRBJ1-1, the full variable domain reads DTGVSQNPRHKITKRGQNVTFRCDPISEHNRLYWYRQTLGQGPEFLTYFQNEAQLEKSRLLSDRFSAERPKGSFSTLEIQRTEQGDSAMYLCASSLSVGSTEAFFGQGTRLTVV.

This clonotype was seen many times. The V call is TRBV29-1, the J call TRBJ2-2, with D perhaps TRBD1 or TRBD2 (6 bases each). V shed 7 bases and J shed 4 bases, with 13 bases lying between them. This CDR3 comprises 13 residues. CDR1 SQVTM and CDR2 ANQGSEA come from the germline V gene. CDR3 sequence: CSGVGGGTGELFF. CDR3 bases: TGCAGCGGTGTTGGAGGGGGCACCGGGGAGCTGTTTTTT.

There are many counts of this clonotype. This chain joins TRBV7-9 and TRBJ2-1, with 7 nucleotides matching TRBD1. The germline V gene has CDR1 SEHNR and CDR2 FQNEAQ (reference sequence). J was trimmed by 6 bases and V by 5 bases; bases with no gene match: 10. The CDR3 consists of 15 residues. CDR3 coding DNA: TGTGCCAGCAGCGAAACCGGGACAGCTCTCAATGAGCAGTTCTTC. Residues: CASSETGTALNEQFF.

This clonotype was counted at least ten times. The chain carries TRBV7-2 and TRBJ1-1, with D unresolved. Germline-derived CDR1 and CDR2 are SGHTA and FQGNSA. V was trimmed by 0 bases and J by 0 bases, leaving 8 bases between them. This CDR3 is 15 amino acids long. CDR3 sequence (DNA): TGTGCCAGCAGCTTAGCGTCCAGCCTGAACACTGAAGCTTTCTTT. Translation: CASSLASSLNTEAFF.

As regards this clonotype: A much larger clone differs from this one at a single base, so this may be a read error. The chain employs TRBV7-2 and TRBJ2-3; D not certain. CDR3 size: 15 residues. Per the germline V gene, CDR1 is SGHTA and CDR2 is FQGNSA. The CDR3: CASSLAVAKTDKQYF. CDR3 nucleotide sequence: TGTGCCAGCAGCTTAGCGGTGGCGAAAACAGATAAGCAGTATTTT.

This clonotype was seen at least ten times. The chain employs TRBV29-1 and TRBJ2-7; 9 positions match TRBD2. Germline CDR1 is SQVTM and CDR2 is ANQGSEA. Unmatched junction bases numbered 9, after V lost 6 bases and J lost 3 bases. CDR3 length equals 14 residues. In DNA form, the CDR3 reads TGCAGCGTCGGGGGAATTAGCGGGAGCTACGAGCAGTACTTC. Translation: CSVGGISGSYEQYF.

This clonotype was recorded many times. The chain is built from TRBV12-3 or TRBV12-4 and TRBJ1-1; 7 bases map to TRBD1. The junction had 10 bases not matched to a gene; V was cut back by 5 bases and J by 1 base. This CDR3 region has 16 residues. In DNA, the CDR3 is TGTGCCAGCAGTCTGGGGAGGGGGCAGGGGAACACTGAAGCTTTCTTT. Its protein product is CASSLGRGQGNTEAFF.

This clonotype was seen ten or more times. CDR3 DNA sequence: TGCAGTGCACGGACTAGCGGGAGGTACAATGAGCAGTTCTTC. Protein product: CSARTSGRYNEQFF. This chain uses TRBV20-1 with TRBJ2-1; 14 bases fit TRBD2. V shed 6 bases, J shed 4 bases, and the junction held 2 bases outside the gene matches. This CDR3 has 14 amino acids. CDR1 and CDR2 from the germline V gene are DFQATT and SNEGSKA (reference sequence).

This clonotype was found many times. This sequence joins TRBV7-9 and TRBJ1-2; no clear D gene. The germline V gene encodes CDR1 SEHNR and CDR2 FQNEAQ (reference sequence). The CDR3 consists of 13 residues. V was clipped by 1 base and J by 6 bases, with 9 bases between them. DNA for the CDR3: TGTGCCAGCAGCTTAGTAAGGATAGATGGCTACACCTTC. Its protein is CASSLVRIDGYTF.

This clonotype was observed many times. This chain's CDR3 is CSASSSGIFRVEQYF. The DNA for the CDR3 is TGCAGTGCTAGTTCGTCGGGGATTTTTCGAGTCGAGCAGTACTTC. The J gene is TRBJ2-7, the V gene TRBV20-1, with TRBD2 as a possible D gene (5 bases). Trimming removed 3 bases from V and 6 bases from J, with 21 bases in between. This CDR3 is built from 15 residues. Germline CDR1 DFQATT, CDR2 SNEGSKA (reference sequence).